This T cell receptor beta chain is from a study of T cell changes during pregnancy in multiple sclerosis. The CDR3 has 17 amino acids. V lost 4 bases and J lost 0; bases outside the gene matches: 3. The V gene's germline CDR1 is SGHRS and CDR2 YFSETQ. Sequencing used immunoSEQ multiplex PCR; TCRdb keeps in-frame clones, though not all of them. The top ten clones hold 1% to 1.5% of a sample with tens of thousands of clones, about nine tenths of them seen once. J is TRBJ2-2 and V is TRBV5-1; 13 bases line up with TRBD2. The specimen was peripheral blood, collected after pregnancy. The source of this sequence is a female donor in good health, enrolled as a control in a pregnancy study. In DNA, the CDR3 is TGCGCCAGCAGCACTAGCGGGGGGGCTTCGAACACCGGGGAGCTGTTTTTT. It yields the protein CASSTSGGASNTGELFF. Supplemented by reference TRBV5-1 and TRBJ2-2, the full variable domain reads KAGVTQTPRYLIKTRGQQVTLSCSPISGHRSVSWYQQTPGQGLQFLFEYFSETQRNKGNFPGRFSGRQFSNSRSEMNVSTLELGDSALYLCASSTSGGASNTGELFFGEGSRLTVL.